A selection of T cell receptor beta chains follows, all from one sample in a study of shared clonotypes between healthy human individuals. Clones were sequenced by immunoSEQ multiplex PCR, and TCRdb holds only the in-frame ones, with some missing. The table has fewer than 500,000 clones, about three quarters seen once. The sample comprised PBMCs. These receptors were collected from a woman in her thirties or forties in good health. Some clones in this sample may be carry-over from other donors' samples. Both conserved end residues are part of each CDR3. The D gene is left open where the match is weak. Expanded clones get a size class; other rows say once, few or many, or leave the size out.

V gene	J gene	D gene	clone size	CDR3 protein	CDR3 DNA
TRBV11-2	TRBJ1-2	.	.	CASSFGGYDYGYTF	TGTGCCAGCAGCTTCGGGGGGTATGACTATGGCTACACCTTC
TRBV7-3	TRBJ2-1	TRBD2	.	CASSLSAGGTNEQFF	TGTGCCAGCAGCTTATCAGCGGGAGGGACGAATGAGCAGTTCTTC
TRBV7-9	TRBJ1-3	.	once	CASSWGTTDTIYF	TGTGCCAGCAGCTGGGGTACAACGGACACCATATATTTT
TRBV6-1	TRBJ1-6	TRBD1	.	CASSEAGQNNSPLHF	TGTGCCAGCAGTGAAGCGGGACAGAATAATTCACCCCTCCACTTT
TRBV6-1	TRBJ1-4	.	.	CASSEGITTNEKLFF	TGTGCCAGCAGTGAAGGGATCACAACTAATGAAAAACTGTTTTTT
TRBV11-2	TRBJ2-3	.	few	CASSPYPMGDTQYF	TGTGCCAGCAGCCCCTACCCGATGGGAGATACGCAGTATTTT
TRBV11-1	TRBJ1-2	TRBD1	.	CASSPPGGGYTF	TGTGCCAGCAGCCCCCCAGGGGGAGGCTACACCTTC
TRBV19	TRBJ1-1	.	.	CASGGNSNTEAFF	TGTGCCAGTGGGGGGAACTCGAACACTGAAGCTTTCTTT
TRBV7-9	TRBJ1-4	TRBD1	many	CASSSGQGVEKLFF	TGTGCCAGCAGCTCAGGACAGGGGGTTGAAAAACTGTTTTTT
TRBV28	TRBJ1-6	.	.	CASSPSYREIRALHF	TGTGCCAGCAGTCCCTCCTACCGGGAGATTCGGGCCCTCCACTTT
TRBV2	TRBJ1-5	TRBD1	.	CASSGQGAGWSNQPQHF	TGTGCCAGCAGTGGACAGGGCGCGGGGTGGAGCAATCAGCCCCAGCATTTT
TRBV25-1	TRBJ2-1	TRBD2	.	CASSASGGTYNEQFF	TGTGCCAGCAGTGCTAGCGGGGGTACCTACAATGAGCAGTTCTTC
TRBV28	TRBJ1-6	.	.	CASSFQASPLHF	TGTGCCAGCAGTTTCCAAGCCTCACCCCTCCACTTT
TRBV7-7	TRBJ2-3	TRBD2	.	CASSLGGGTTDTQYF	TGTGCTAGCAGCCTCGGGGGGGGGACCACAGATACGCAGTATTTT
TRBV7-2	TRBJ2-6	.	few	CASRRDPNSGANVLTF	TGTGCCAGCAGACGGGACCCGAACTCTGGGGCCAACGTCCTGACTTTC
TRBV5-4	TRBJ1-5	.	.	CASSLDSNQPQHF	TGTGCCAGCAGCCTAGACAGCAATCAGCCCCAGCATTTT
TRBV11-2	TRBJ2-3	TRBD2	.	CASSLGTNWRTDTQYF	TGTGCCAGCAGCCTAGGGACTAATTGGCGCACAGATACGCAGTATTTT
TRBV14	TRBJ2-1	TRBD2	.	CASSYLPLAGDSYNEQFF	TGTGCCAGCAGCTACCTACCTCTAGCGGGGGATTCCTACAATGAGCAGTTCTTC
TRBV25-1	TRBJ1-2	.	.	CASSVSPSGEPSLYGYTF	TGTGCCAGCAGTGTAAGTCCGTCCGGGGAACCGTCCCTCTATGGCTACACCTTC
TRBV5-1	TRBJ2-3	TRBD2	once	CASSLASSGSTDTQYF	TGCGCCAGCAGCTTGGCCTCTAGCGGTAGCACAGATACGCAGTATTTT
TRBV23-1	TRBJ1-5	.	.	CASSQSVGFNQPQHF	TGCGCCAGCAGTCAATCGGTCGGCTTCAATCAGCCCCAGCATTTT
TRBV7-6	TRBJ1-4	.	once	CASSLDQGTNEKLFF	TGTGCCAGCAGCTTAGACCAGGGTACTAATGAAAAACTGTTTTTT
TRBV5-6	TRBJ1-4	.	.	CASSLNLEKLFF	TGTGCCAGCAGCTTGAACCTAGAAAAACTGTTTTTT
TRBV5-1	TRBJ2-3	.	many	CASSSTGPSGTDTQYF	TGCGCCAGCAGCTCAACTGGCCCGTCGGGCACAGATACGCAGTATTTT
TRBV2	TRBJ2-7	.	once	CASSADQRYEQYF	TGTGCCAGCAGTGCTGACCAACGGTACGAGCAGTACTTC
TRBV10-3	TRBJ1-2	.	few	CAISEGQSYGYTF	TGTGCCATCAGTGAAGGACAAAGCTATGGCTACACCTTC
TRBV28	TRBJ1-4	TRBD1	.	CASVQGGENEKLFF	TGTGCCAGCGTACAGGGGGGCGAAAATGAAAAACTGTTTTTT
TRBV4-1	TRBJ1-1	.	.	CASSQDAVYGTEAFF	TGCGCCAGCAGCCAAGACGCAGTGTATGGCACTGAAGCTTTCTTT
TRBV18	TRBJ2-7	.	.	CASSPNTGLSQIEQYF	TGTGCCAGCTCACCAAACACGGGATTGAGCCAAATCGAGCAGTACTTC
TRBV28	TRBJ1-1	TRBD1	.	CASRLPTGDRTEAFF	TGTGCCAGCAGGTTACCTACAGGGGATCGCACTGAAGCTTTCTTT
TRBV6-6	TRBJ1-5	.	.	CASRYGGQRNQPQHF	TGTGCCAGCAGGTATGGAGGACAGCGAAATCAGCCCCAGCATTTT
TRBV6-1	TRBJ1-4	.	.	CASSARTDYNEKLFF	TGTGCCAGCAGTGCAAGGACGGACTATAATGAAAAACTGTTTTTT
TRBV6-5	TRBJ2-5	.	.	CASRAGYQETQYF	TGTGCCAGCAGGGCGGGCTACCAAGAGACCCAGTACTTC
TRBV5-4	TRBJ1-6	.	few	CASSLDPGQGEPLHF	TGTGCCAGCAGCTTAGACCCCGGCCAGGGTGAACCCCTCCACTTT
TRBV10-1	TRBJ1-5	.	.	CASSEPEASDRPRNRPQHF	TGCGCCAGCAGTGAGCCGGAGGCGAGCGACAGGCCTCGGAATCGGCCCCAGCATTTT
TRBV19	TRBJ2-7	.	.	CASSTASTGYEQYF	TGTGCCAGTAGTACGGCCTCGACCGGCTACGAGCAGTACTTC
TRBV4-2	TRBJ2-5	.	.	CASSQESGDQETQYF	TGTGCCAGCAGCCAAGAGTCCGGGGACCAAGAGACCCAGTACTTC
TRBV7-9	TRBJ2-1	TRBD2	once	CASSKRLAGMNEQFF	TGTGCCAGCAGCAAACGACTAGCGGGAATGAATGAGCAGTTCTTC
TRBV29-1	TRBJ2-1	TRBD2	.	CSVEFGSGVGNEQFF	TGCAGCGTTGAGTTTGGTAGCGGGGTTGGGAATGAGCAGTTCTTC
TRBV7-7	TRBJ2-2	TRBD2	few	CASSPLAGGTGELFF	TGTGCTAGCAGCCCGCTAGCGGGAGGTACCGGGGAGCTGTTTTTT